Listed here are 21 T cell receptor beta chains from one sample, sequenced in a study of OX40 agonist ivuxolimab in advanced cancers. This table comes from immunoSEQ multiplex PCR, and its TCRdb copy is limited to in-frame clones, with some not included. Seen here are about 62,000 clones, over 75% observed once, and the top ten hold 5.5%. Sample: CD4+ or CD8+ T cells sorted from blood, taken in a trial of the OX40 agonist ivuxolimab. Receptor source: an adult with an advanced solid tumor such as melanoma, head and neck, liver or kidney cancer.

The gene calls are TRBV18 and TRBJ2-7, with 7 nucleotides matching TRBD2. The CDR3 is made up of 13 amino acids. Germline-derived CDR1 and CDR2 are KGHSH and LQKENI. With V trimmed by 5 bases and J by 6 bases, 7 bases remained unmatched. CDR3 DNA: TGTGCCAGCTCATCAGGACTAGACATCGAGCAGTACTTC. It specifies CASSSGLDIEQYF. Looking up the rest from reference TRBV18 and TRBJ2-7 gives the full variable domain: NAGVMQNPRHLVRRRGQEARLRCSPMKGHSHVYWYRQLPEEGLKFMVYLQKENIIDESGMPKERFSAEFPKEGPSILRIQQVVRGDSAAYFCASSSGLDIEQYFGPGTRLTVT.

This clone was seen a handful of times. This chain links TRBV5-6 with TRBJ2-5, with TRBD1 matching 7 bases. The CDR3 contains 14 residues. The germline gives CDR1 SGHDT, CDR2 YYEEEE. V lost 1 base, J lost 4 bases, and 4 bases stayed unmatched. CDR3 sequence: CASSLITGAETQYF. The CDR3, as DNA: TGTGCCAGCAGCTTGATCACAGGGGCAGAGACCCAGTACTTC.

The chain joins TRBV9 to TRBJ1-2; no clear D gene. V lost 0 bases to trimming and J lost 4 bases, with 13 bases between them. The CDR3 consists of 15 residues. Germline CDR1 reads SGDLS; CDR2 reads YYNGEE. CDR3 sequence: CASSVEGSLPYGYTF. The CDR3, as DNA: TGTGCCAGCAGCGTAGAGGGTTCACTTCCCTATGGCTACACCTTC.

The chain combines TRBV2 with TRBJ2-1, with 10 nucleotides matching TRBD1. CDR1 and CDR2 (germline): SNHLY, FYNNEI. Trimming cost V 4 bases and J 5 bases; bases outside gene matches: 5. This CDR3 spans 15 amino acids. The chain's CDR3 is CASSGQGAQNNEQFF. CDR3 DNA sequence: TGTGCCAGCAGTGGACAGGGGGCCCAAAACAATGAGCAGTTCTTC.

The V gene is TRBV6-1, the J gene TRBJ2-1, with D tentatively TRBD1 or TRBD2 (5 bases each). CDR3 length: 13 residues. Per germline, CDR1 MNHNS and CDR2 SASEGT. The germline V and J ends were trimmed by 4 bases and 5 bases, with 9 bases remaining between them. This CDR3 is CASSGDVHNEQFF. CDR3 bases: TGTGCCAGCAGTGGGGACGTTCACAATGAGCAGTTCTTC.

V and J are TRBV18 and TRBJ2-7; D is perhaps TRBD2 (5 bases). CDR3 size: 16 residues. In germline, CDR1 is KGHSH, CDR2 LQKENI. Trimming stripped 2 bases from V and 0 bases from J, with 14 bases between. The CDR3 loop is CASSPFLQRNSYEQYF. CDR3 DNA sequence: TGTGCCAGCTCACCATTCCTCCAGCGGAACTCCTACGAGCAGTACTTC.

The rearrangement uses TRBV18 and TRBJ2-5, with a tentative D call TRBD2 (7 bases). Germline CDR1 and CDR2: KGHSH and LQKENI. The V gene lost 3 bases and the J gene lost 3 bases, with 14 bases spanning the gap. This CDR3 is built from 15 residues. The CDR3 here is CASSPRGGQEETQYF. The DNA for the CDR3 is TGTGCCAGCTCACCGAGGGGGGGACAAGAAGAGACCCAGTACTTC. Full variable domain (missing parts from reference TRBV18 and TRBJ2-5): NAGVMQNPRHLVRRRGQEARLRCSPMKGHSHVYWYRQLPEEGLKFMVYLQKENIIDESGMPKERFSAEFPKEGPSILRIQQVVRGDSAAYFCASSPRGGQEETQYFGPGTRLLVL.

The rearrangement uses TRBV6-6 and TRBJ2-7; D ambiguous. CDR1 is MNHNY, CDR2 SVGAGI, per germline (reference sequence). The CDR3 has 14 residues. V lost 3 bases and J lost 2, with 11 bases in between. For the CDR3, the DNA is TGTGCCAGCAGTTATAGCTTTGGAGCCTACGAGCAGTACTTC. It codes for CASSYSFGAYEQYF.

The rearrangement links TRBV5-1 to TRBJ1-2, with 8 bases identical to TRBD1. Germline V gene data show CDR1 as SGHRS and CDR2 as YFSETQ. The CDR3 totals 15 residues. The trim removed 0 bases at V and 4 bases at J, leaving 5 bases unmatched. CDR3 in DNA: TGCGCCAGCAGCTTGGGCCAGGGGGCTAGCTATGGCTACACCTTC. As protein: CASSLGQGASYGYTF.

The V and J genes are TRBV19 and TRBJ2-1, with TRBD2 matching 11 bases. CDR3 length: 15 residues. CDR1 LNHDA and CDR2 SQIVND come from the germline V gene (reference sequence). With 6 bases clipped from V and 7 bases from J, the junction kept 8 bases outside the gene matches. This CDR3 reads CASSPLAGGLNEQFF. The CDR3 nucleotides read TGTGCCAGTAGCCCCCTAGCGGGAGGCTTAAATGAGCAGTTCTTC.

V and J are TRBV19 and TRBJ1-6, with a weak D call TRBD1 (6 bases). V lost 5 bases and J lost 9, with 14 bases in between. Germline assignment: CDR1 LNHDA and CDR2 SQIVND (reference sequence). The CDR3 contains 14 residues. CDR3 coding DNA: TGTGCCAGTAGTTCACAATACAGGGCTTCACCCCTCCACTTT. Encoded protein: CASSSQYRASPLHF.

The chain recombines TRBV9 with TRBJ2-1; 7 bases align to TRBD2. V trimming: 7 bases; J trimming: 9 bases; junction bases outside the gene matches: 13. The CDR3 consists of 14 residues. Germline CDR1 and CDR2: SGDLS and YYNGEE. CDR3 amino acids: CASGRGAGLVEQFF. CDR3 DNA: TGTGCCAGCGGGCGGGGAGCGGGGCTAGTTGAGCAGTTCTTC.

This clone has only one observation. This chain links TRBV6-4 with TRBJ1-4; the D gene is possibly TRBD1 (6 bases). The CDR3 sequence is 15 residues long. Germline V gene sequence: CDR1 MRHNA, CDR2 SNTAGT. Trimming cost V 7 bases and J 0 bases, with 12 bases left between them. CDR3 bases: TGTGCCAGCAACCACCGGACAGCAACTAATGAAAAACTGTTTTTT. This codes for CASNHRTATNEKLFF.

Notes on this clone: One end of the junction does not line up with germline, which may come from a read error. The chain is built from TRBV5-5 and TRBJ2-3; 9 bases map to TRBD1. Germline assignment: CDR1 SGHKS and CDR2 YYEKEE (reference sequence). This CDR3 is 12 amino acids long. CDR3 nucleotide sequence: TGTGCCAGCAGCCCGGGACAGGGACGAGTTGCGTTC. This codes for CASSPGQGRVAF.

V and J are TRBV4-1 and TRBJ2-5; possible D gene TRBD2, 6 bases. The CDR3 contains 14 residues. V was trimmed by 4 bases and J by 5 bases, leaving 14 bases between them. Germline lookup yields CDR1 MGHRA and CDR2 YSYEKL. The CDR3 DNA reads TGCGCCAGCAGCCTGGGGGGTTCGGCGGAGACCCAGTACTTC. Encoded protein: CASSLGGSAETQYF.

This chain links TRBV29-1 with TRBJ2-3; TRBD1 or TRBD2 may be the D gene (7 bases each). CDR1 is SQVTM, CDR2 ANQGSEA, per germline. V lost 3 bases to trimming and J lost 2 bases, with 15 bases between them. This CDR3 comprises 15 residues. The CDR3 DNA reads TGCAGCGTTGACCAGGGGGGGGCTACCACAGATACGCAGTATTTT. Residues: CSVDQGGATTDTQYF.

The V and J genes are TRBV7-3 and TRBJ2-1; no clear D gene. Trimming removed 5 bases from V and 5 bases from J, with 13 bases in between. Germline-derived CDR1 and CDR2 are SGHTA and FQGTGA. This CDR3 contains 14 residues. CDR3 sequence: CASSRRRTDNEQFF. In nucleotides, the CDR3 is TGTGCCAGCAGCCGTAGGCGCACCGACAATGAGCAGTTCTTC.

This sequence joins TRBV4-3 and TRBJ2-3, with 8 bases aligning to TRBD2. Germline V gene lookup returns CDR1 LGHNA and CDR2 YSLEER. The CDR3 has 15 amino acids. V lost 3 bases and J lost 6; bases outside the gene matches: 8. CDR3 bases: TGCGCCAGCAGCCACCGAGCGGGAGAATCTGATACGCAGTATTTT. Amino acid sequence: CASSHRAGESDTQYF.

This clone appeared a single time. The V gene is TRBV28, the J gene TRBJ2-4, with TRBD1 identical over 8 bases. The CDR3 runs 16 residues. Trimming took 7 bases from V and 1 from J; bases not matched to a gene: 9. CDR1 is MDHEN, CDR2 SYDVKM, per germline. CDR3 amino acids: CASITSTGDAKNIQYF. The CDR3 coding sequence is TGTGCCAGCATCACCTCGACAGGGGATGCCAAAAACATTCAGTACTTC.

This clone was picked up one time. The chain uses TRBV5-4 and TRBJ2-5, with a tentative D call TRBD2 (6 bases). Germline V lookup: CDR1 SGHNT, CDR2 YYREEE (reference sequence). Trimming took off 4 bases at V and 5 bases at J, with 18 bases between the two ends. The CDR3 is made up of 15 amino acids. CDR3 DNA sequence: TGTGCCAGCAGCCCTTGGGACTCTTTATTGGAGACCCAGTACTTC. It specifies CASSPWDSLLETQYF.

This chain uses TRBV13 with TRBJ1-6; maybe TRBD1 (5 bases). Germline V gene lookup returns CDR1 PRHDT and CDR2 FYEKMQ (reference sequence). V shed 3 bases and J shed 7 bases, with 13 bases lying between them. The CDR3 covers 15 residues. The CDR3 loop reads CASSFVGVKNSPLHF. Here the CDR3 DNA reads TGTGCCAGCAGCTTCGTAGGGGTTAAGAATTCACCCCTCCACTTT.